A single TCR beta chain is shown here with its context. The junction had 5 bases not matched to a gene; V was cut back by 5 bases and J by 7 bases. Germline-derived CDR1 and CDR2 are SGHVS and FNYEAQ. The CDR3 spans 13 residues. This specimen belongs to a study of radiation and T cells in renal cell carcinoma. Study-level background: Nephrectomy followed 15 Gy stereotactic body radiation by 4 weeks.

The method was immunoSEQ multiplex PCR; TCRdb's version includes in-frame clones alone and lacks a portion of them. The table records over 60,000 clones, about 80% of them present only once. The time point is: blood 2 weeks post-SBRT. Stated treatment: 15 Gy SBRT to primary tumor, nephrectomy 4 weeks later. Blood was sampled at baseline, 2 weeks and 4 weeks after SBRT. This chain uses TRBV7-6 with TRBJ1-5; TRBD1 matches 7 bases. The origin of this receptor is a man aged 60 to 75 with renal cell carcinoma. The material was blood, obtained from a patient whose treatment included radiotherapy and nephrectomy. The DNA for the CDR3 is TGTGCCAGCAGCCCTGAACAGGGGCAGCCCCAGCATTTT. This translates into CASSPEQGQPQHF.